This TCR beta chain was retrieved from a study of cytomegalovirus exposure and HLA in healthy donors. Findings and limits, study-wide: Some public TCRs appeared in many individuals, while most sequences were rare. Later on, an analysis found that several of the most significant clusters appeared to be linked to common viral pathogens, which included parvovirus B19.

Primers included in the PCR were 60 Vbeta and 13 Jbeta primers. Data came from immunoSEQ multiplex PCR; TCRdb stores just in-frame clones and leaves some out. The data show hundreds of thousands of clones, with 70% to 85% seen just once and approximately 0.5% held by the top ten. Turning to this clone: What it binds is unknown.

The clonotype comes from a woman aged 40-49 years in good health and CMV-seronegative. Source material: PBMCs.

In DNA form, the CDR3 reads TGTGCCAGCAGAAAAACGGGACTCATAACCTACGAGCAGTACTTC. It codes for CASRKTGLITYEQYF. The chain has TRBV6-6 and TRBJ2-7, with a tentative D call TRBD2 (6 bases). Trimming took 6 bases from V and 2 from J, leaving 17 bases between them. The germline V gene encodes CDR1 MNHNY and CDR2 SVGAGI (reference sequence). The CDR3 runs 15 residues.